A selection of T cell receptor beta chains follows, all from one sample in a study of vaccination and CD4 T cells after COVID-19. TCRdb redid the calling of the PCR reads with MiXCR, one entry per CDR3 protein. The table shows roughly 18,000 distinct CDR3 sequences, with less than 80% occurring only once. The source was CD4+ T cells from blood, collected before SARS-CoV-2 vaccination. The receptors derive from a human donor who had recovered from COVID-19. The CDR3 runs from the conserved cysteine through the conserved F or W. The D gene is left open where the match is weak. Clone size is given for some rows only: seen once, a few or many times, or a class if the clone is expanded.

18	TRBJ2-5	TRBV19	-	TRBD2	CASSLSGLAGGFRETQYF	TGTGCCAGTAGTCTATCCGGACTAGCGGGAGGGTTCCGTGAGACCCAGTACTTC
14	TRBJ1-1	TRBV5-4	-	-	CASSLFRENTEAFF	TGTGCCAGCAGCTTGTTCCGAGAGAACACTGAAGCTTTCTTT
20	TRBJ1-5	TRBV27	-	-	CASIYPPPVAGVFGNQPQHF	TGTGCCAGCATCTACCCCCCTCCTGTCGCGGGGGTCTTTGGCAATCAGCCCCAGCATTTT
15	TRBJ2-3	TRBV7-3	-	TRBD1	CASSLQGALGDTQYF	TGTGCCAGCAGCTTACAGGGGGCGCTGGGAGATACGCAGTATTTT
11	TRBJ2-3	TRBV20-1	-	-	CSGTHPDTQYF	TGCAGTGGAACACATCCCGATACGCAGTATTTT
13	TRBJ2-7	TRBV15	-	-	CATSREARGEQYF	TGTGCCACCAGCAGGGAGGCTAGGGGCGAGCAGTACTTC
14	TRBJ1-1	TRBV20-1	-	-	CSAPGRTTNTEAFF	TGCAGTGCCCCCGGCAGGACGACGAACACTGAAGCTTTCTTT
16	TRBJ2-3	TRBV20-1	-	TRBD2	CSARDYASGRGDTQYF	TGCAGTGCTAGAGATTACGCTAGCGGGAGGGGGGATACGCAGTATTTT
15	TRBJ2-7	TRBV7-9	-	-	CASSPSPGGSYEQYF	TGTGCCAGCAGCCCTTCCCCCGGAGGGTCCTACGAGCAGTACTTC
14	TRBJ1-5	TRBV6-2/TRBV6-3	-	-	CASSYSTDTQPRHF	TGTGCCAGCAGTTACTCGACAGACACTCAGCCCCGGCATTTT
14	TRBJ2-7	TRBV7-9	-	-	CASSMDGQYYEQYF	TGTGCCAGCAGCATGGACGGGCAGTACTACGAGCAGTACTTC
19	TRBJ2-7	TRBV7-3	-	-	CASSFTYGQELRPWYEQYF	TGTGCCAGCAGCTTCACCTATGGGCAGGAGCTACGGCCCTGGTACGAGCAGTACTTC
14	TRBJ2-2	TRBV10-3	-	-	CAISASWSAGELFF	TGTGCCATCAGTGCCTCTTGGAGTGCCGGGGAGCTGTTTTTT
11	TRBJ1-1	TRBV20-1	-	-	CSVWGGTEAFF	TGCAGTGTCTGGGGGGGGACTGAAGCTTTCTTT
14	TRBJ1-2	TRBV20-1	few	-	CSAPFSGINYGYTF	TGCAGTGCCCCGTTTTCCGGGATTAACTATGGCTACACCTTC
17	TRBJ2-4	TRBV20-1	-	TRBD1	CSALGQGAPSAKNIQYF	TGCAGTGCTTTAGGGCAGGGGGCTCCTTCAGCCAAAAACATTCAGTACTTC
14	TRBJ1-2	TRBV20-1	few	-	CSASGFGGGVGYTF	TGCAGTGCTAGTGGGTTCGGGGGCGGCGTCGGCTACACCTTC
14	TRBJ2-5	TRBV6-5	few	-	CASSYDRKQETQYF	TGTGCCAGCAGTTACGACAGAAAGCAAGAGACCCAGTACTTC
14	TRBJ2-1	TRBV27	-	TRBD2	CASKVARGDNEQFF	TGTGCCAGCAAGGTGGCCCGGGGGGACAATGAGCAGTTCTTC
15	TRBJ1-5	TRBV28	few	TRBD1	CASSGGTGYNQPQHF	TGTGCCAGCAGCGGAGGGACAGGCTATAATCAGCCCCAGCATTTT
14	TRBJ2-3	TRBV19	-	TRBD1	CASSLRGRTDTQYF	TGTGCCAGTAGTTTAAGGGGGCGCACAGATACGCAGTATTTT
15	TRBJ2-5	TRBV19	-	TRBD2	CASSAPGLAEETQYF	TGTGCCAGTAGTGCGCCGGGACTAGCGGAAGAGACCCAGTACTTC
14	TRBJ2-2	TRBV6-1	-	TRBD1	CASRRTGRAGELFF	TGTGCCAGCAGGAGGACAGGTCGAGCCGGGGAGCTGTTTTTT
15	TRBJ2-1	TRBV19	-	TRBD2	CASSMSGSSYNEQFF	TGTGCCAGTAGTATGAGCGGGAGTTCGTACAATGAGCAGTTCTTC
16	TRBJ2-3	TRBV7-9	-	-	CASSLGASMFTDTQYF	TGTGCCAGCAGCTTAGGGGCATCGATGTTCACAGATACGCAGTATTTT
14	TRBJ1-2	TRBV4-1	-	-	CASSLSFGNYGYTF	TGCGCCAGCAGCCTCTCCTTCGGGAACTATGGCTACACCTTC
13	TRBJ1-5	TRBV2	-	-	CASSEVKGQPQHF	TGTGCCAGCAGTGAAGTTAAGGGTCAGCCCCAGCATTTT
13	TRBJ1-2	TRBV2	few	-	CASRYRPGGGYTF	TGTGCCAGCAGATATCGGCCCGGGGGGGGCTACACCTTC
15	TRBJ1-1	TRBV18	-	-	CASSLRTVTSTEAFF	TGTGCCAGCTCACTCCGGACAGTTACGAGCACTGAAGCTTTCTTT
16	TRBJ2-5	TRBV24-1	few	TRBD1	CATSDLEGQGKETQYF	TGTGCCACCAGTGATCTGGAGGGACAGGGGAAGGAGACCCAGTACTTC
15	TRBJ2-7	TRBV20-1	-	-	CSASETPPRRNEQYF	TGCAGTGCTAGTGAGACCCCGCCCCGAAGGAACGAGCAGTACTTC
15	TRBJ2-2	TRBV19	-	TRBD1	CASSSRQGRTGELFF	TGTGCCAGTAGTTCCAGACAGGGCCGGACCGGGGAGCTGTTTTTT
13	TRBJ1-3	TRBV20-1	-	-	CSARTGFGNTIYF	TGCAGTGCCAGAACAGGGTTTGGAAACACCATATATTTT
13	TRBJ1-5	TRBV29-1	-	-	CSAGIARNQPQHF	TGCAGCGCCGGGATTGCGCGCAATCAGCCCCAGCATTTT
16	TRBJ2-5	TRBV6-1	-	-	CASQERALVVPETQYF	TGTGCCAGCCAGGAAAGGGCCCTAGTAGTCCCAGAGACCCAGTACTTC
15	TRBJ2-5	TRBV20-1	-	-	CSARIPTTSGSTQYF	TGCAGTGCTAGGATCCCCACGACTAGTGGGTCCACCCAGTACTTC
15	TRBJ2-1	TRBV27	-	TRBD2	CASTPGSAGGNEQFF	TGTGCCAGCACCCCGGGGAGCGCGGGAGGGAATGAGCAGTTCTTC
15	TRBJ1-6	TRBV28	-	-	CASSAQGLEDSPLHF	TGTGCCAGCAGTGCCCAAGGGTTGGAGGATTCACCCCTCCACTTT
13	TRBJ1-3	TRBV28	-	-	CASSLRPGNTIYF	TGTGCCAGCAGCCTTAGGCCCGGAAACACCATATATTTT
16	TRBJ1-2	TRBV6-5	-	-	CASSYSRGSSAHGYTF	TGTGCCAGCAGTTACTCCCGAGGGTCTTCCGCGCATGGCTACACCTTC
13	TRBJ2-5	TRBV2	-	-	CASSEMVEETQYF	TGTGCCAGCAGTGAAATGGTAGAAGAGACCCAGTACTTC
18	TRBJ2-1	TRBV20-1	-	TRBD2	CSAGTSGRARGSYNEQFF	TGCAGTGCGGGGACTAGCGGGAGGGCCCGGGGGTCCTACAATGAGCAGTTCTTC
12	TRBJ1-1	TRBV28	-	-	CASSGGSPEAFF	TGTGCCAGCAGCGGGGGGTCCCCTGAAGCTTTCTTT